This T cell receptor (beta chain) derives from a study of blood T cells in healthy people across ages. Next came a second PCR, run for roughly 6 to 11 cycles, which used a sample-barcoded 5' primer along with a J-beta primer mix. A single record per CDR3 protein comes from TCRdb applying MiXCR to the 5' RACE reads. Among about 640,000 distinct CDR3 sequences, approximately 30% were seen once, and the ten largest hold 15% to 17%. The CDR3 extends over 15 amino acids. Trimming cost V 5 bases and J 4 bases; bases outside gene matches: 7. Looked up from germline, CDR1 is SGHTA and CDR2 is FQGNSA. Every sample yielded at least 6 million isolated PBMCs. This clonotype occurred once. Its antigen remains unknown. The study, taken as a whole, reports: Donor CMV infection status was unknown, possibly confounding age-related changes in expanded clonotypes.

This chain links TRBV7-2 with TRBJ2-3; TRBD2 matches 9 bases. The clonotype was recovered from a woman of 80 years or more in good health. What was sequenced was blood. CDR3 loop: CASSPGTSRADTQYF. The CDR3 bases are TGTGCCAGCAGCCCCGGGACTAGCCGCGCAGATACGCAGTATTTT.